Below, 27 T cell receptor beta chains from the same sample are listed, as sequenced in a study of blood T cell repertoires in COVID-19. Here immunoSEQ multiplex PCR was the method, and the copy in TCRdb shows in-frame clones only, minus some. The table lists approximately 140,000 clones, about 86% of them singletons, with almost 8.5% in the top ten. The sample was peripheral blood. These receptors all come from a woman aged 55-75 years with acute or convalescent COVID-19.

The chain joins TRBV19 to TRBJ2-3, with D maybe TRBD2 (5 bases). V gave up 3 bases and J gave up 2 bases, with 12 bases separating them. Germline values: CDR1 LNHDA, CDR2 SQIVND (reference sequence). CDR3 length: 15 residues. DNA of the CDR3: TGTGCCAGTAGTATTGAGGGTGGCTCCACAGATACGCAGTATTTT. Translation: CASSIEGGSTDTQYF. Combining the CDR3 with reference TRBV19 and TRBJ2-3 gives the whole variable domain DGGITQSPKYLFRKEGQNVTLSCEQNLNHDAMYWYRQDPGQGLRLIYYSQIVNDFQKGDIAEGYSVSREKKESFPLTVTSAQKNPTAFYLCASSIEGGSTDTQYFGPGTRLTVL.

V gene TRBV28 combines with J gene TRBJ1-5; D is uncertain. V was shortened by 3 bases and J by 11 bases, with 14 bases between the two germline ends. Per the germline V gene, CDR1 is MDHEN and CDR2 is SYDVKM. CDR3 length equals 13 residues. This CDR3 is CASSLVQDRAQHF. The DNA for the CDR3 is TGTGCCAGCAGTTTGGTCCAAGACCGGGCCCAGCATTTT.

The chain has TRBV7-9 and TRBJ2-1, with TRBD2 as a possible D gene (6 bases). CDR3 length: 13 residues. V lost 5 bases to trimming and J lost 10 bases, with 15 bases between them. CDR1 and CDR2 from the germline V gene are SEHNR and FQNEAQ (reference sequence). The CDR3: CASSPGLAGEQFF. As DNA, the CDR3 is TGTGCCAGCAGCCCGGGCCTCGCGGGGGAGCAGTTCTTC.

CDR3 coding DNA: TGCGCCAGCAGCCCGGGAGTTATGAACACTGAAGCTTTCTTT. This gives the protein CASSPGVMNTEAFF. The rearrangement links TRBV5-1 to TRBJ1-1; unclear D gene. This CDR3 has 14 amino acids. Germline assignment: CDR1 SGHRS and CDR2 YFSETQ. V lost 4 bases and J 0 bases, leaving 10 bases between the germline ends.

The gene calls are TRBV5-1 and TRBJ1-1, with 11 bases lining up with TRBD1. V was pared by 4 bases and J by 6 bases, with 11 bases of the junction left unmatched. CDR1 SGHRS and CDR2 YFSETQ come from the germline V gene. This CDR3 comprises 16 residues. The CDR3 reads CASSRTGGMVRAEAFF. The CDR3, as DNA: TGCGCCAGCAGCCGGACAGGGGGCATGGTAAGGGCTGAAGCTTTCTTT.

V usage is TRBV21-1 and J usage is TRBJ2-4; the D call TRBD2 from the table was never checked on the DNA. TRBV21-1 is termed a pseudogene. The CDR3 is 16 residues long. As DNA, the CDR3 is TGTGCCAGCAGCAAAGGTACTGGACTAGGAAAAAACATTCAGTACTTC. Its protein is CASSKGTGLGKNIQYF.

The gene calls are TRBV7-9 and TRBJ2-2; 7 nucleotides line up with TRBD1. Germline V gene data show CDR1 as SEHNR and CDR2 as FQNEAQ (reference sequence). Losses at the gene ends were 4 bases for V and 2 bases for J; bases not matched to a gene: 1. The CDR3 runs to 14 residues. Here the CDR3 reads CASSYRGNTGELFF. CDR3 DNA: TGTGCCAGCAGCTACAGGGGAAACACCGGGGAGCTGTTTTTT.

V gene TRBV27 combines with J gene TRBJ1-6, with D tentatively TRBD1 (6 bases). CDR3 length: 17 amino acids. CDR1 and CDR2 from the germline V gene are MNHEY and SMNVEV (reference sequence). V shed 5 bases and J shed 7 bases, with 21 bases lying between them. The CDR3, as DNA: TGTGCCAGCAGTAATGGACAGCCGGGCCCCCGAAATTCACCCCTCCACTTT. This codes for CASSNGQPGPRNSPLHF.

V and J are TRBV3-1 (or the pseudogene TRBV3-2) and TRBJ1-2; D unclear. Trimming pared 1 base from V and 8 bases from J, leaving 8 bases between. In germline, CDR1 is LGHDT, CDR2 YNNKEL (reference sequence). The CDR3 is 12 amino acids. The CDR3 protein is CASSQGLGGYTF. The DNA of the CDR3 is TGTGCCAGCAGCCAAGGACTCGGGGGCTACACCTTC.

This chain connects TRBV6-6 to TRBJ2-7, with D perhaps matching TRBD2 (5 bases). CDR1 is MNHNY, CDR2 SVGAGI, per germline (reference sequence). V was cut by 2 bases and J by 0 bases, with 11 bases left in between. CDR3 length: 15 residues. CDR3 sequence (DNA): TGTGCCAGCAGTTACAAGAGGGATCGCTCCTACGAGCAGTACTTC. Translation gives CASSYKRDRSYEQYF.

This sequence joins TRBV29-1 and TRBJ2-6, with unresolved D. Per the germline V gene, CDR1 is SQVTM and CDR2 is ANQGSEA. There are 16 residues in the CDR3. The V and J ends lost 6 bases and 0 bases respectively, with 15 bases between them. The CDR3 sequence: CSVQRRSSSGANVLTF. For the CDR3, the DNA is TGCAGCGTCCAAAGGCGGAGTAGCTCTGGGGCCAACGTCCTGACTTTC.

This chain uses TRBV7-6 with TRBJ2-1, with a tentative D call TRBD1 (5 bases). CDR3 length: 14 residues. The V gene lost 7 bases and the J gene lost 9 bases, with 19 bases spanning the gap. CDR1 is SGHVS, CDR2 FNYEAQ, per germline. The CDR3 DNA sequence: TGTGCCAGCAATCCAGGGATTACCATGGGTGAGCAGTTCTTC. Protein sequence: CASNPGITMGEQFF.

This chain links TRBV5-6 with TRBJ1-2, with D hard to call. The CDR3 is made up of 14 amino acids. The germline gives CDR1 SGHDT, CDR2 YYEEEE. V shed 4 bases and J shed 0 bases, with 10 bases lying between them. CDR3 nucleotide sequence: TGTGCCAGCAGCCGTGGAGTCACTAACTATGGCTACACCTTC. Protein sequence: CASSRGVTNYGYTF.

To note about this clone: Relative to the germline gene, one junction end is altered; a read error may explain this. The chain links TRBV5-4 to TRBJ2-7; 10 bases match TRBD1. Per the germline V gene, CDR1 is SGHNT and CDR2 is YYREEE (reference sequence). This CDR3 spans 16 amino acids. The CDR3 DNA reads as TGTGCCAGCAGTTTTGGTTTACCGGGACAGGGGCATTCGCGGGACTTC. Translated, it gives CASSFGLPGQGHSRDF.

CDR3 in DNA: TGTGCCAGCAGTGGGGCAGGATTGGAAAAACTGTTTTTT. This sequence encodes CASSGAGLEKLFF. The chain is built from TRBV25-1 and TRBJ1-4; D not certain. The CDR3 is made up of 13 amino acids. V was cut by 4 bases and J by 8 bases, with 11 bases left in between. Per germline, CDR1 MGHDK and CDR2 SYGVNS.

The chain's CDR3 is CSASLLRANTEAFF. CDR3 DNA sequence: TGCAGTGCTAGTTTACTGAGGGCGAACACTGAAGCTTTCTTT. V gene TRBV20-1 combines with J gene TRBJ1-1, with D unresolved. This CDR3 has 14 residues. Germline V gives CDR1 DFQATT, CDR2 SNEGSKA (reference sequence). V was trimmed by 3 bases and J by 1 base, leaving 12 bases between them.

This sequence joins TRBV5-4 and TRBJ1-2; 11 nucleotides agree with TRBD1. Germline CDR1 SGHNT, CDR2 YYREEE (reference sequence). Germline trimming cut 4 bases from V and 0 bases from J; bases unmatched to any gene: 5. The CDR3 totals 16 residues. CDR3 sequence reads: CASSLGQGAANYGYTF. The CDR3 bases are TGTGCCAGCAGCCTAGGACAGGGGGCGGCTAACTATGGCTACACCTTC. Together with reference TRBV5-4 and TRBJ1-2, the CDR3 gives the full variable domain: ETGVTQSPTHLIKTRGQQVTLRCSSQSGHNTVSWYQQALGQGPQFIFQYYREEENGRGNFPPRFSGLQFPNYSSELNVNALELDDSALYLCASSLGQGAANYGYTFGSGTRLTVV.

The chain links TRBV28 to TRBJ1-4, with 8 bases aligning to TRBD1. Per the germline V gene, CDR1 is MDHEN and CDR2 is SYDVKM. The CDR3 is 15 residues long. V dropped 5 bases and J dropped 7; count of bases not matched to a gene: 9. CDR3 DNA sequence: TGTGCCAGCAGTGGTAACAGGGGGATGTCTGAAAAACTGTTTTTT. It specifies CASSGNRGMSEKLFF.

In this sample, this clone turned up a few times. The chain links TRBV7-8 to TRBJ1-3; possible D gene TRBD1, 6 bases. The germline V gene encodes CDR1 SGHVS and CDR2 FQNEAQ. The CDR3 totals 16 residues. The V and J ends lost 8 bases and 0 bases respectively, with 17 bases between them. CDR3 in amino acids: CASSKQGLSSGNTIYF. The CDR3 DNA reads TGTGCCAGCTCAAAACAGGGCCTCTCCTCTGGAAACACCATATATTTT.

This clone was counted only a few times. V is TRBV2 and J is TRBJ2-7; no clear D. The germline gives CDR1 SNHLY, CDR2 FYNNEI. V lost 1 base and J lost 2, with 9 bases in between. The CDR3 spans 14 residues. CDR3 sequence: CASSEVAVTYEQYF. The CDR3 nucleotides are TGTGCCAGCAGTGAAGTTGCGGTGACCTACGAGCAGTACTTC.

V gene TRBV27 combines with J gene TRBJ2-2; D unclear. V lost 0 bases and J lost 6, with 11 bases in between. The CDR3 totals 15 residues. Germline V lookup: CDR1 MNHEY, CDR2 SMNVEV (reference sequence). CDR3 sequence (DNA): TGTGCCAGCAGTTTATCCACAGTGTTCCCCGGGGAGCTGTTTTTT. It yields the protein CASSLSTVFPGELFF.

The chain carries TRBV4-3 and TRBJ1-2, with unresolved D. The germline gives CDR1 LGHNA, CDR2 YSLEER. CDR3 length equals 15 residues. V was trimmed by 5 bases and J by 2 bases, leaving 15 bases between them. The DNA for the CDR3 is TGCGCCAGCAGCTTCCTTGCGGCAGAGAACTATGGCTACACCTTC. Translated, it gives CASSFLAAENYGYTF.

The rearrangement uses TRBV24-1 and TRBJ2-7; TRBD1 matches 10 bases. The CDR3 loop spans 17 amino acids. CDR1 and CDR2 (germline): KGHDR, SFDVKD. V shed 6 bases and J 2 bases; nucleotides not matched to a gene: 12. The chain's CDR3 is CATSLGTGAGVTYEQYF. CDR3 bases: TGTGCCACCAGTTTGGGGACAGGGGCAGGGGTTACCTACGAGCAGTACTTC.

The chain uses TRBV6-2 or TRBV6-3 and TRBJ2-7, with 7 nucleotides matching TRBD1. The CDR3 loop spans 14 amino acids. The J segment lost 2 bases and the V segment lost 2 bases, leaving 3 bases of the junction unmatched. CDR1 is MNHEY and CDR2 is SVGEGT in the germline V gene. The CDR3 bases are TGTGCCAGCAGTTACCGACAGGGAACCTACGAGCAGTACTTC. This sequence encodes CASSYRQGTYEQYF.

This sequence joins TRBV15 and TRBJ1-4; D gene unclear. The germline V and J ends were trimmed by 5 bases and 3 bases, with 13 bases remaining between them. This CDR3 comprises 15 residues. CDR1 and CDR2 (germline): LNHNV, YYDKDF (reference sequence). Here the CDR3 reads CATSAGAGSNEKLFF. In DNA, the CDR3 is TGTGCCACCAGCGCGGGAGCGGGGTCTAATGAAAAACTGTTTTTT.

The V call is TRBV12-3 or TRBV12-4, the J call TRBJ1-4, with 7 bases fitting TRBD1. This CDR3 comprises 12 residues. Trimming cost V 8 bases and J 7 bases; bases outside gene matches: 4. Written as DNA, the CDR3 is TGTGCCAGCCGTACAGGGGTTGAAAAACTGTTTTTT. Translated, it gives CASRTGVEKLFF.

V is TRBV9 and J is TRBJ2-1; tentative D call: TRBD2 (5 bases). CDR1 is SGDLS and CDR2 is YYNGEE in the germline V gene. The CDR3 covers 15 residues. V was clipped by 1 base and J by 10 bases, with 18 bases between them. CDR3 bases: TGTGCCAGCAGCGTAACCCCGACATTGGAGGAAGAGCAGTTCTTC. Its protein is CASSVTPTLEEEQFF.